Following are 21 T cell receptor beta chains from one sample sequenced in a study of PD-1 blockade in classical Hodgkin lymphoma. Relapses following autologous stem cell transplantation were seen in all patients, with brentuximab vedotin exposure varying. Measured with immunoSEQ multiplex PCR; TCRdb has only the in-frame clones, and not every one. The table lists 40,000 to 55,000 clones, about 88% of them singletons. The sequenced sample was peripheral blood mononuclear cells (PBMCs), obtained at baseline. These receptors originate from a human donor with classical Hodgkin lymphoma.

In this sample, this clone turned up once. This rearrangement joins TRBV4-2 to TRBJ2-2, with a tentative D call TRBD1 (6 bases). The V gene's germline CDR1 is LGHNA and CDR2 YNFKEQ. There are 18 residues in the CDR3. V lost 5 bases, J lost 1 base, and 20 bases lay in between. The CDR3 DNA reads TGTGCCAGCAGCGCAGGGACATTGTTGTCCTTGAACACCGGGGAGCTGTTTTTT. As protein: CASSAGTLLSLNTGELFF.

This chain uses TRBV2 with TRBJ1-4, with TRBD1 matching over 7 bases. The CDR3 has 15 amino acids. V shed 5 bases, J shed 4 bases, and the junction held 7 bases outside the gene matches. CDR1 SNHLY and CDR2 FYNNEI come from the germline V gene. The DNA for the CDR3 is TGTGCCAGCAGTATGGACAGGACCGTTAATGAAAAACTGTTTTTT. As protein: CASSMDRTVNEKLFF.

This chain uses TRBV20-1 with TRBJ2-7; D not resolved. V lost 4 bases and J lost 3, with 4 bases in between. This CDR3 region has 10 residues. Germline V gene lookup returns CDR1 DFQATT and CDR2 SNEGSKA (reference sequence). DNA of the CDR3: TGCAGTGCTAAGGGCTACGAGCAGTACTTC. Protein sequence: CSAKGYEQYF.

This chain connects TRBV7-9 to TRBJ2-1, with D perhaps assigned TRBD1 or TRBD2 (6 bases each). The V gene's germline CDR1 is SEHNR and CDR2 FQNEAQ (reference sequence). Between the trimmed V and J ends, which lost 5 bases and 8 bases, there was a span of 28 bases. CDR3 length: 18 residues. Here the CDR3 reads CASSPKGGPGHLRYEQFF. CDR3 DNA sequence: TGTGCCAGCAGCCCAAAGGGGGGCCCGGGACACCTTAGGTATGAGCAGTTCTTC.

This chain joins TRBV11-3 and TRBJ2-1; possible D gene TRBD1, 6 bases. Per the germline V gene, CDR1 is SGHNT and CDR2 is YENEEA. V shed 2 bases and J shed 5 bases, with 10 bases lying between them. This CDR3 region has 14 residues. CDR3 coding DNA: TGTGCCAGCAGCTTAAGCAGGGGCGACAATGAGCAGTTCTTC. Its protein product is CASSLSRGDNEQFF. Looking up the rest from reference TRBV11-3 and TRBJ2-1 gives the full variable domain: EAGVVQSPRYKIIEKKQPVAFWCNPISGHNTLYWYLQNLGQGPELLIRYENEEAVDDSQLPKDRFSAERLKGVDSTLKIQPAELGDSAVYLCASSLSRGDNEQFFGPGTRLTVL.

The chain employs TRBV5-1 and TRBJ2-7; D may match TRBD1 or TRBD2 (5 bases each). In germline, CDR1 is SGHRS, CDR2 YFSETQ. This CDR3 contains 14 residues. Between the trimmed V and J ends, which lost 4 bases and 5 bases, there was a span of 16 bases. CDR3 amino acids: CASSIGPGRDEQYF. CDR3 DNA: TGCGCCAGCAGCATTGGCCCGGGACGCGACGAGCAGTACTTC.

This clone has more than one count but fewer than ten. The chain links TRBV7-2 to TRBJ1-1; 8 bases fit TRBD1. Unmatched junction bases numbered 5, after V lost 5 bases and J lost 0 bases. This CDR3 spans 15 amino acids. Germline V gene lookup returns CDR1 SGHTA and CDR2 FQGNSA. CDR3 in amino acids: CASSVDRGMNTEAFF. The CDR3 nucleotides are TGTGCCAGCAGCGTCGACAGGGGTATGAACACTGAAGCTTTCTTT.

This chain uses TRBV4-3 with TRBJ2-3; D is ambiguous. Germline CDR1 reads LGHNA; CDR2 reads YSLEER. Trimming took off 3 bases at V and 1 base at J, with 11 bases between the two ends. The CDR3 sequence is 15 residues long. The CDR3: CASSQAGSGTDTQYF. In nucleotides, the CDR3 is TGCGCCAGCAGCCAGGCAGGATCTGGCACAGATACGCAGTATTTT.

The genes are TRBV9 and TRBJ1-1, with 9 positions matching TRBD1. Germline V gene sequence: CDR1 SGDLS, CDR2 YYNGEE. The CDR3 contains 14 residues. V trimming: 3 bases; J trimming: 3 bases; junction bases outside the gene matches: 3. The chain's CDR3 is CASSGTGADTEAFF. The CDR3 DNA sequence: TGTGCCAGCAGCGGGACAGGGGCGGACACTGAAGCTTTCTTT.

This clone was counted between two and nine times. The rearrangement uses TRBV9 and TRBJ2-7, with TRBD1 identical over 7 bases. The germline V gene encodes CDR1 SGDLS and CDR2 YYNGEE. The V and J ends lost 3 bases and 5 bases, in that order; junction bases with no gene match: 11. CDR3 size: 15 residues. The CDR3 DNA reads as TGTGCCAGCAGCGCCCGGACAGGCCACACCGACGAGCAGTACTTC. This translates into CASSARTGHTDEQYF.

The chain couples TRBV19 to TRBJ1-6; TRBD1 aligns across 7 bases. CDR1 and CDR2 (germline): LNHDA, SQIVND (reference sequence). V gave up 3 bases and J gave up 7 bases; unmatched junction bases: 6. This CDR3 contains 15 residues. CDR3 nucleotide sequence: TGTGCCAGTAGTATTTCGCCACAGGGGAATTCACCCCTCCACTTT. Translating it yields CASSISPQGNSPLHF. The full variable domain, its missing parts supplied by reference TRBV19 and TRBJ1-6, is DGGITQSPKYLFRKEGQNVTLSCEQNLNHDAMYWYRQDPGQGLRLIYYSQIVNDFQKGDIAEGYSVSREKKESFPLTVTSAQKNPTAFYLCASSISPQGNSPLHFGNGTRLTVT.

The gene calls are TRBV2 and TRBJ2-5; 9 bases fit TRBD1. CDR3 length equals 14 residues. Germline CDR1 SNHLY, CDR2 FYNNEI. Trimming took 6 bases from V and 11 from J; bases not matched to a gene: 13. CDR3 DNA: TGTGCCAGCAGCGGACCGGGACAGGGATATGAGCAGTACTTC. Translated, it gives CASSGPGQGYEQYF.

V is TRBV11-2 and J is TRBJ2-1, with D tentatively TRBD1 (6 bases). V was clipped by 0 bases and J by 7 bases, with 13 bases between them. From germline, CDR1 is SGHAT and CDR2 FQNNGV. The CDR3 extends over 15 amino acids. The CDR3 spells CASSLDLAGVNEQFF. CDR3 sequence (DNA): TGTGCCAGCAGCTTAGATCTCGCAGGGGTAAATGAGCAGTTCTTC.

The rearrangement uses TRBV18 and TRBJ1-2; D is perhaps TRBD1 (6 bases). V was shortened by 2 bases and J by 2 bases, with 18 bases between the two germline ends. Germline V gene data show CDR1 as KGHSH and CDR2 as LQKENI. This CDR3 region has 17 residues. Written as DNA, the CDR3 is TGTGCCAGCTCACCAACGTTACTAGGACAGCCGAACTATGGCTACACCTTC. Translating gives CASSPTLLGQPNYGYTF.

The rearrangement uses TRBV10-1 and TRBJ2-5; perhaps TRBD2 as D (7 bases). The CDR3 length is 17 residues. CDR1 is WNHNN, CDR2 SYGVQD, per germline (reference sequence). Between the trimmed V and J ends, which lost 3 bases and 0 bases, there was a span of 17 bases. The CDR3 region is CASSDHGGAEYQETQYF. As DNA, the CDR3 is TGCGCCAGCAGTGATCATGGGGGGGCGGAATACCAAGAGACCCAGTACTTC.

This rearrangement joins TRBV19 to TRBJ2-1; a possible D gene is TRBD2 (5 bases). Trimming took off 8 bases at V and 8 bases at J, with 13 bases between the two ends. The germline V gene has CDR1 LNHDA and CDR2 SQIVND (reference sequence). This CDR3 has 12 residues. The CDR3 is CASLDPRDEQFF. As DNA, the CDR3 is TGTGCCAGTCTGGACCCGCGGGATGAGCAGTTCTTC.

The CDR3 DNA sequence: TGTGCCAGCAGTGAGGGGGGTGTGGGCACTGAAGCTTTCTTT. It translates to CASSEGGVGTEAFF. This sequence joins TRBV6-1 and TRBJ1-1, with D possibly being TRBD1 (5 bases). Per the germline V gene, CDR1 is MNHNS and CDR2 is SASEGT. Trimming removed 3 bases from V and 4 bases from J, with 12 bases in between. The CDR3 extends over 14 amino acids.

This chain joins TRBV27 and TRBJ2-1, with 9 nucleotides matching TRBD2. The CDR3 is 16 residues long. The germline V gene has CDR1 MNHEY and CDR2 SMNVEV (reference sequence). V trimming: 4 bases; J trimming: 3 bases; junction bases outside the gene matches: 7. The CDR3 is CASSSGGRAGYNEQFF. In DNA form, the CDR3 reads TGTGCCAGCAGTTCGGGCGGGAGGGCCGGCTACAATGAGCAGTTCTTC.

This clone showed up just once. CDR3 sequence reads: CASSLSLYNEQFF. CDR3 DNA sequence: TGCGCCAGCAGCTTGTCCCTTTACAATGAGCAGTTCTTC. The chain employs TRBV5-1 and TRBJ2-1; D gene ambiguous. The CDR3 length is 13 residues. V was trimmed by 1 base and J by 4 bases, leaving 6 bases between them. Germline V gene data show CDR1 as SGHRS and CDR2 as YFSETQ.

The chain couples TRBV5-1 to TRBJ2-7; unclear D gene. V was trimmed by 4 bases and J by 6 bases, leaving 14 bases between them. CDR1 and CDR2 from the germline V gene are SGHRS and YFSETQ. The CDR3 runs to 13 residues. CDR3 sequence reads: CASSPPSPFEQYF. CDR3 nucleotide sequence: TGCGCCAGCAGCCCGCCCTCACCGTTCGAGCAGTACTTC. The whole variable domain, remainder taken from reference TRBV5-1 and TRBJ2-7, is KAGVTQTPRYLIKTRGQQVTLSCSPISGHRSVSWYQQTPGQGLQFLFEYFSETQRNKGNFPGRFSGRQFSNSRSEMNVSTLELGDSALYLCASSPPSPFEQYFGPGTRLTVT.

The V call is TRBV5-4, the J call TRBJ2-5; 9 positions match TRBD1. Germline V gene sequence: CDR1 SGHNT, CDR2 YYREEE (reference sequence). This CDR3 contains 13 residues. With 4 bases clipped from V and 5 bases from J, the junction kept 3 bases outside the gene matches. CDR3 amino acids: CASSRTGVETQYF. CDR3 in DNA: TGTGCCAGCAGCCGGACAGGGGTCGAGACCCAGTACTTC. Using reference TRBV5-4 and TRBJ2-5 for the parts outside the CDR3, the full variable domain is ETGVTQSPTHLIKTRGQQVTLRCSSQSGHNTVSWYQQALGQGPQFIFQYYREEENGRGNFPPRFSGLQFPNYSSELNVNALELDDSALYLCASSRTGVETQYFGPGTRLLVL.